This T cell receptor beta chain appears in the sequencing data of a study of Graves' ophthalmopathy and Graves' hyperthyroidism (dated by TCRdb to 2016 to 2018). About the study as a whole: Peripheral blood was collected at initial diagnosis, before any treatment. The independent validation cohort included under 20 hyperthyroidism patients plus 17 patients who later progressed from hyperthyroidism to ophthalmopathy. For training and testing, the roughly 93 patients in the discovery cohort were randomly divided in a 7:3 ratio. A discovery set of more than 90 patients (approximately 42 ophthalmopathy, about 58 stable hyperthyroidism) was enrolled to explore V-J signatures distinguishing ophthalmopathy from hyperthyroidism. In several hyperthyroidism patients, the T-cell repertoires found in thyroid tissue were compared with those found in blood. TCR beta repertoire signatures were used to distinguish Graves' ophthalmopathy from Graves' hyperthyroidism and to predict progression to ophthalmopathy. Following sampling, methimazole starting at 30 mg daily was administered to hyperthyroidism patients, and high-dose intravenous methylprednisolone was administered to ophthalmopathy patients. In total, under 150 blood samples were TCR-sequenced: roughly 45 ophthalmopathy, under 85 hyperthyroidism and about 17 hyperthyroidism-to-ophthalmopathy patients.

Reading the germline V gene (reference sequence) gives CDR1 PRHDT and CDR2 FYEKMQ. Clipping removes 0 bases from V and 2 bases from J, with 3 as the unmatched junction base count. The CDR3 goes from the cysteine to the phenylalanine over 15 residues. Only the CDR3 region is kept as DNA, spanning 45 bases read in frame from base 1. TCR beta CDR3 regions were amplified from RNA transcripts for repertoire sequencing. HTBI primers and the Qiagen OneStep RT-PCR kit were used in a first-round RT-PCR, which was followed by a second-round multiplex PCR, size selection and purification. The libraries underwent paired-end sequencing with 100 bp reads on an Illumina HiSeq2000. The original pipeline was this. Reads were processed with SOAPnuke, discarding reads with adapters, uncalled bases, mean Phred below 15, or no exact constant-primer or identifier match. High-quality paired reads were merged with COPE v1.2.5. Clonotypes were defined as unique nucleotide sequences and were aligned to IMGT TRB V, D and J references using MiTCR v1.1. The analysis was limited to V-J combinations with a frequency above 0.0001, which together covered just over 98% of the repertoires. For each V-J combination, a TCR clonal expansion and chaos score was defined as F50 clonal expansion divided by the chaos observed in the TCRdist matrix. Welch's t-statistics and random forest were used to narrow the features down to more than 10 V-J combinations, which were then fed into a naive Bayes classifier. The similarity between thyroid and blood repertoires was quantified using the Morisita-Horn index. TCRdb trimmed public reads at Q25 via fastp, called clones via MiXCR and kept in-frame beta chains. Records with the same CDR3 protein are collapsed into one entry carrying the most frequent genes and DNA. TCRdb, not the authors, supplied the V and J calls. The sample profile shows 150,000 or so distinct CDR3 sequences; 39% of them were found once. The top ten clonotypes cover less than 9.5% of the sample.

Ophthalmopathy patients were characterized by moderately to severely active disease, a Clinical Activity Score of at least 3, a NOSPECS grade of at least 4, and a disease duration under 3 months. Anyone with other autoimmune diseases, uncontrolled infections, pregnancy or lactation was excluded from the study. Clinical symptoms, serum thyroxine, TRAb, thyroid ultrasound and orbital computed tomography formed the basis of the diagnosis. PBMCs were isolated from 10 ml of fresh peripheral blood by Ficoll-Paque density gradient centrifugation. Trizol reagent was used to extract the total RNA, and its quality was then checked on an Agilent 2100 Bioanalyzer. This clonotype has a count of ten or more. This clone's antigen is unknown. No much larger clone is present one base from it, and per-base qualities are unavailable. What the study reported, not specific to this receptor: The 13-signature model separated ophthalmopathy from stable hyperthyroidism with roughly 90% sensitivity and less than 83% specificity in cross-validation, and 80%/75% in the test set. No statistical method was used to predetermine the sample size, and group allocation was not hidden from the investigators. Among expanded thyroid clonotypes with frequency above 0.001, most also showed up in blood, which suggests that blood repertoires may reflect the thyroid immune response. In validation, the model predicted ophthalmopathy progression with more than 55% sensitivity and less than 80% specificity; some 13 predicted patients were CT-confirmed with GO in a median of approximately six months.

The TCR comes from a man in his thirties or forties with Graves' ophthalmopathy. Donor details come from another sample of the same person, matched by shared clones. The receptor chain draws on TRBV13 and TRBJ2-7, with 8 middle bases fitting TRBD1. The sequenced sample was peripheral blood. CDR3 reads: CASSLGGTGPYEQYF. The DNA sequence is as follows: TGTGCCAGCAGCTTAGGCGGGACAGGACCCTACGAGCAGTACTTC.